This T cell receptor beta chain came from a study of blood T cell repertoires in COVID-19. Study at large: Italy, Spain and the United States were the sources of the convalescent and acute COVID-19 samples. PBMCs, B-cell-depleted T cells, or T cells were the source of the cDNA or gDNA that made up the material.

As handled by the study authors: The assay estimated nucleated cells by amplifying reference gene primers. TCRdb's copy holds only in-frame clones and misses some; the assay was immunoSEQ multiplex PCR. The DNA gave D and trimming, while V, J and clone size come from that table. The sample lists over 60,000 clones, around nine tenths occurring once. The length of the CDR3 is 12 residues. V lost 2 bases to trimming and J lost 7 bases, with 3 bases between them. CDR1 is SGHAT, CDR2 FQNNGV, per germline. This sequence joins TRBV11-2 and TRBJ1-6, with D hard to call. The receptor's source is a woman between 55 and 75 years old with acute or convalescent COVID-19. Specimen: peripheral blood. The CDR3, as DNA: TGTGCCAGCAGCTTACGGAATTCACCCCTCCACTTT. Residues: CASSLRNSPLHF.